This paragraph reports one T cell receptor beta chain. This clone was counted many times. Its target antigen remains unknown. Within one base of it there is no much larger clone, and no base qualities were kept. None of the patients had been given any treatment before thyroid surgery. Using T-cell receptor beta sequencing, the study looked back at clinical samples from patients collected from about 2011 to 2019. This sample is drawn from a study of metastatic and nonmetastatic thyroid tumors (dated by TCRdb to 2020 to 2021). With regard to the full study: Repertoires from peripheral blood and from tumor or nodule tissue samples of malignant and benign thyroid patients were compared. The research as a whole found: In both blood and tumor samples, TCR beta diversity was reported to be significantly higher in malignant tumors than in benign nodules.

Receptor amplification or capture employed PCR. This sample was sequenced with an Illumina HiSeq 4000. High-throughput sequencing was used to profile the CDR3 region of the TCR beta-chain in every patient. Processing in the source paper ran as follows. CDR3 differences across clinicopathological groups were used to build a classifier for discriminating distant-metastatic papillary thyroid cancer patients. The Shannon index was used to assess repertoire diversity, and the Morisita-Horn index was used to assess tumor-blood repertoire similarity. Through fastp at Q25 and MiXCR, TCRdb rebuilt clones from the public reads, retaining in-frame beta chains. For this entry, the V and J calls and clone size follow TCRdb and not the study's own pipeline. In this sample the table shows 15,000 to 20,000 clones, 30% to 40% of which occur a single time. The top ten clonotypes cover 17% of the sample. The CDR3, from cysteine to phenylalanine, totals 10 residues. The CDR3 DNA has 30 bases and is translated from base 1. The germline ends are 5 bases apart after V is trimmed by 7 bases and J by 8 bases. CDR1 and CDR2, looked up from the germline V gene, are MDHEN and SYDVKM.

Sequencing was performed on tumor tissue. The clonotype originates from a female donor with papillary thyroid cancer or a benign thyroid nodule (not recorded which). Some clones in this sample may be carry-over from other donors' samples. Recombination connected TRBV28 to TRBJ1-4; the D gene remains uncertain. The sequenced DNA: TGTGCCAGCAAATTAGAAAAACTGTTTTTT. Translated, this gives CASKLEKLFF.